This TCR beta chain was obtained from a study of cytomegalovirus exposure and HLA in healthy donors. Study in general: There were roughly 80 million unique TCRs (from HLA-typed donors) in an early data release. Study results and limitations: Donors were assumed by presence/absence analyses to have roughly uniform sequencing depth.

Both 60 Vbeta primers and 13 Jbeta primers went into the PCR. The data were produced by immunoSEQ multiplex PCR, yet TCRdb's version contains in-frame clones alone and is incomplete. The table includes 150,000 to 200,000 clones, 79% detected once. This CDR3 contains 12 residues. Germline loops: CDR1 GTSNPN, CDR2 SVGIG (reference sequence). With respect to this clone: Its target is not known.

The sample comprised PBMCs. This TCR was sampled from a woman between 35 and 50 years old in good health and CMV-seronegative. The chain joins TRBV30 to TRBJ2-5, with TRBD1 identical over 7 bases. Judging by the DNA end, TRBJ2-7 fits better; the J call may be wrong. CDR3 bases: TGTGCCTGGAGACAGGGGCTCTACGAGCAGTACTTC. Its translation is CAWRQGLYEQYF.